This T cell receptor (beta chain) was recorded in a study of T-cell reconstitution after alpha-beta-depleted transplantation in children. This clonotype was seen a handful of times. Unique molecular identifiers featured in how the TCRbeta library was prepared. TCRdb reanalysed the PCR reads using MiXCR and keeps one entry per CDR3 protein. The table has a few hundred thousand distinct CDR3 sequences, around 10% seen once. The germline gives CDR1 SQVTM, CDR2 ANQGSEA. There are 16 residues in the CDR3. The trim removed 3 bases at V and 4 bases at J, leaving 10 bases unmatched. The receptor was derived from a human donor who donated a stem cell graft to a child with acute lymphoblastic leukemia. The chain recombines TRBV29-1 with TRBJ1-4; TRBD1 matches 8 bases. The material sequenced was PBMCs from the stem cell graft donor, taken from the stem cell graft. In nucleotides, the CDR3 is TGCAGCGTTGAGGGCCCAGGGGGCGACCTTAATGAAAAACTGTTTTTT. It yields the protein CSVEGPGGDLNEKLFF.